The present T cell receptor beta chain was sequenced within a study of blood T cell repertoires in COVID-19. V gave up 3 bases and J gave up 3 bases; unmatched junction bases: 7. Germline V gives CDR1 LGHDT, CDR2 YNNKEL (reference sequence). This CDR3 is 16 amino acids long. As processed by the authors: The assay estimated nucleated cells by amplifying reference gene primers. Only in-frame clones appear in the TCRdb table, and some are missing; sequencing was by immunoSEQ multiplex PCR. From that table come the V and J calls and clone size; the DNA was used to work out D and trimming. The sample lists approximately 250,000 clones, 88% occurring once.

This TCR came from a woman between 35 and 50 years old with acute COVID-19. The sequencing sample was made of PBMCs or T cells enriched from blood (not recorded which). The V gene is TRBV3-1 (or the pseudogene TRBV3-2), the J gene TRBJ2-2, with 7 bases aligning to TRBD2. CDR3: CASSQPGTTYTGELFF. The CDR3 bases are TGTGCCAGCAGCCAGCCCGGGACTACCTACACCGGGGAGCTGTTTTTT.